This T cell receptor (beta chain) is drawn from a study of blood T cell repertoires in COVID-19. Background on the study: Sites across the United States, Italy and Spain contributed samples from acute and convalescent COVID-19. PBMCs, B-cell-depleted T cells, or T cells were the source of the cDNA or gDNA that made up the material.

This clone came up once. V lost 4 bases and J lost 0, with 10 bases in between. The CDR3 length is 14 residues. The V gene's germline CDR1 is SGDLS and CDR2 YYNGEE. In the original workflow: Cell counts per sample came from amplifying reference gene primers. Profiling relied on immunoSEQ multiplex PCR, and the TCRdb table lists in-frame clones only, not all of them. That table supplies the V and J calls and clone size; D and trimming were determined from the DNA. The sample includes more than 150,000 clones, approximately 87% of them seen just once. V gene TRBV9 combines with J gene TRBJ1-1; no firm D call. The sequence came from a woman in her late teens or twenties who had recovered from COVID-19. Sequencing was done on a sample of peripheral blood. CDR3 in DNA: TGTGCCAGCAGCCCACAGAGCATGAACACTGAAGCTTTCTTT. This encodes CASSPQSMNTEAFF.